These 19 T cell receptor beta chains were all obtained from the same sample, sequenced in a study of shared clonotypes between healthy human individuals. Data came from immunoSEQ multiplex PCR; TCRdb stores just in-frame clones and leaves some out. Of roughly 1.4 million clones listed, just under 99% are singletons. Sequencing was done on a sample of naive CD4+ T cells sorted from blood. Indicated subset: CD45RA+ positively selected. These receptors were obtained from a young man in good health.

The rearrangement uses TRBV7-9 and TRBJ2-1; D may be TRBD2 (5 bases). Trimming took 2 bases from V and 4 from J, leaving 12 bases between them. The germline V gene has CDR1 SEHNR and CDR2 FQNEAQ (reference sequence). The CDR3 extends over 15 amino acids. The CDR3 protein is CASSLNSGPYNEQFF. The DNA of the CDR3 is TGTGCCAGCAGCTTAAACAGCGGCCCGTACAATGAGCAGTTCTTC.

This chain connects TRBV7-9 to TRBJ2-1; D is uncertain. CDR1 SEHNR and CDR2 FQNEAQ come from the germline V gene (reference sequence). The CDR3 consists of 13 residues. V was trimmed by 5 bases and J by 7 bases, leaving 12 bases between them. Here the CDR3 reads CASSPPSSNEQFF. The CDR3 nucleotides are TGTGCCAGCAGCCCCCCCTCCAGTAATGAGCAGTTCTTC. The full variable domain, with the rest looked up from reference TRBV7-9 and TRBJ2-1, is DTGVSQNPRHKITKRGQNVTFRCDPISEHNRLYWYRQTLGQGPEFLTYFQNEAQLEKSRLLSDRFSAERPKGSFSTLEIQRTEQGDSAMYLCASSPPSSNEQFFGPGTRLTVL.

V gene TRBV29-1 combines with J gene TRBJ2-1, with D maybe TRBD2 (5 bases). V was pared by 4 bases and J by 6 bases, with 19 bases between. The CDR3 is 15 residues long. From germline, CDR1 is SQVTM and CDR2 ANQGSEA. The CDR3 DNA reads TGCAGCGTTGCCCTGCTGTCGACCAGCGGCAATGAGCAGTTCTTC. Protein sequence: CSVALLSTSGNEQFF.

The chain couples TRBV28 to TRBJ2-3; D assignment may be TRBD1 or TRBD2 (5 bases each). The germline CDR1 and CDR2 sequences are MDHEN and SYDVKM. The CDR3 is 14 amino acids. Trimming removed 0 bases from V and 6 bases from J, with 10 bases in between. The CDR3 loop reads CASSLWGRGDTQYF. The CDR3 DNA reads TGTGCCAGCAGTTTATGGGGACGCGGGGATACGCAGTATTTT.

CDR3 sequence (DNA): TGTGCCAGCAGCTTTAGGTTCAGGGCGAACACCGGGGAGCTGTTTTTT. Its translation is CASSFRFRANTGELFF. J is TRBJ2-2 and V is TRBV7-8; D is possibly TRBD1 (5 bases). Germline-derived CDR1 and CDR2 are SGHVS and FQNEAQ. The germline V and J ends were trimmed by 3 bases and 0 bases, with 11 bases remaining between them. CDR3 length: 16 residues.

V and J are TRBV9 and TRBJ1-5, with 7 nucleotides matching TRBD1. Germline assignment: CDR1 SGDLS and CDR2 YYNGEE. Unmatched junction bases numbered 3, after V lost 2 bases and J lost 4 bases. CDR3 length: 14 amino acids. The CDR3 here is CASSVTGENQPQHF. CDR3 DNA sequence: TGTGCCAGCAGCGTCACAGGGGAAAATCAGCCCCAGCATTTT.

The rearrangement joins TRBV7-2 to TRBJ2-7, with 8 bases lining up with TRBD1. Germline V gene sequence: CDR1 SGHTA, CDR2 FQGNSA. Losses at the gene ends were 4 bases for V and 0 bases for J; bases not matched to a gene: 5. The CDR3 is made up of 15 amino acids. The CDR3 reads CASSWRQGLSYEQYF. CDR3 nucleotides: TGTGCCAGCAGCTGGAGACAGGGGCTCTCCTACGAGCAGTACTTC.

This chain uses TRBV19 with TRBJ1-2; the D is unclear. CDR3 size: 16 residues. Between the trimmed V and J ends, which lost 5 bases and 0 bases, there was a span of 16 bases. Germline V gives CDR1 LNHDA, CDR2 SQIVND (reference sequence). Here the CDR3 reads CASSASLGLANYGYTF. The CDR3 region has the DNA TGTGCCAGTAGTGCGTCCCTCGGGCTAGCTAACTATGGCTACACCTTC.

Concerning this clone: Other DNA sequences in the sample encode the same CDR3. The chain links TRBV28 to TRBJ2-3; D uncertain. Trimming removed 2 bases at V and 6 bases at J, with 3 bases between. CDR3 length: 11 amino acids. Germline CDR1 and CDR2: MDHEN and SYDVKM. The CDR3 is CASSLRDTQYF. CDR3 sequence (DNA): TGTGCCAGCAGTTTAAGGGATACGCAGTATTTT. Based on the CDR3 plus reference TRBV28 and TRBJ2-3, the full variable domain is DVKVTQSSRYLVKRTGEKVFLECVQDMDHENMFWYRQDPGLGLRLIYFSYDVKMKEKGDIPEGYSVSREKKERFSLILESASTNQTSMYLCASSLRDTQYFGPGTRLTVL.

The rearrangement uses TRBV30 and TRBJ2-1, with 14 bases lining up with TRBD2. Trimming at V came to 1 base and at J to 8 bases, leaving 4 bases not matched to a gene. The CDR3 totals 15 residues. The germline V gene encodes CDR1 GTSNPN and CDR2 SVGIG (reference sequence). CDR3 sequence: CAWSAGTSGSDEQFF. DNA for the CDR3: TGTGCCTGGAGTGCGGGGACTAGCGGGAGCGATGAGCAGTTCTTC. The entire variable domain, with the rest obtained from reference TRBV30 and TRBJ2-1, is as follows: SQTIHQWPATLVQPVGSPLSLECTVEGTSNPNLYWYRQAAGRGLQLLFYSVGIGQISSEVPQNLSASRPQDRQFILSSKKLLLSDSGFYLCAWSAGTSGSDEQFFGPGTRLTVL.

This rearrangement joins TRBV27 to TRBJ2-4, with D possibly TRBD2 on 5 matching bases. The CDR3 spans 15 residues. The germline V gene encodes CDR1 MNHEY and CDR2 SMNVEV (reference sequence). The V and J ends lost 0 bases and 2 bases respectively, with 8 bases between them. DNA for the CDR3: TGTGCCAGCAGTTTATCGGGAGTCACCAAAAACATTCAGTACTTC. It yields the protein CASSLSGVTKNIQYF.

The chain couples TRBV6-1 to TRBJ2-1, with D possibly TRBD2 on 5 matching bases. This CDR3 region has 14 residues. V was pared by 6 bases and J by 0 bases, with 9 bases between. Germline V gives CDR1 MNHNS, CDR2 SASEGT. CDR3 protein: CASRRGSSYNEQFF. The CDR3 DNA is TGTGCCAGCAGACGGGGAAGCTCCTACAATGAGCAGTTCTTC.

The chain recombines TRBV28 with TRBJ2-2, with D possibly being TRBD2 (5 bases). Deletions cut 3 bases from V and 6 bases from J, with 8 bases between. Germline lookup yields CDR1 MDHEN and CDR2 SYDVKM. CDR3 length: 13 residues. DNA for the CDR3: TGTGCCAGCAGTTTGAGGGTCCCCGGGGAGCTGTTTTTT. It is translated as CASSLRVPGELFF.

This clone was detected once. This chain uses TRBV18 with TRBJ1-5; weak D call: TRBD1 (6 bases). V dropped 2 bases and J dropped 7 bases, with 15 bases sitting between them. Germline V lookup: CDR1 KGHSH, CDR2 LQKENI. The CDR3 totals 15 residues. This CDR3 reads CASSPVVGGGQPQHF. DNA for the CDR3: TGTGCCAGCTCACCAGTTGTCGGGGGCGGACAGCCCCAGCATTTT.

The CDR3 region is CASSGRVGQYF. CDR3 DNA: TGTGCCAGCAGCGGGAGGGTGGGGCAGTACTTC. The chain joins TRBV27 to TRBJ2-7, with 8 bases matching TRBD2. The V gene end was trimmed by 6 bases and the J gene end by 9 bases; junction bases not matched to a gene: 4. CDR1 MNHEY and CDR2 SMNVEV come from the germline V gene (reference sequence). The CDR3 sequence is 11 residues long.

The chain joins TRBV5-1 to TRBJ2-3, with a tentative D call TRBD2 (5 bases). Looked up from germline, CDR1 is SGHRS and CDR2 is YFSETQ. V was pared by 2 bases and J by 4 bases, with 17 bases between. The CDR3 spans 16 residues. The CDR3: CASSFTGRGSADTQYF. CDR3 nucleotide sequence: TGCGCCAGCAGCTTCACGGGTAGAGGGAGTGCAGATACGCAGTATTTT.

This clone has only one observation. V gene TRBV9 combines with J gene TRBJ2-3; no clear D. Trimming shortened V by 3 bases and J by 4 bases, and 12 bases separated the two germline ends. CDR3 length equals 14 residues. CDR1 is SGDLS, CDR2 YYNGEE, per germline. CDR3 loop: CASSALSSADTQYF. The CDR3 DNA reads TGTGCCAGCAGCGCCCTTAGCAGCGCAGATACGCAGTATTTT.

In the case of this clone: The same CDR3 can be traced to other DNA sequences in this sample. In DNA form, the CDR3 reads TGCGCCAGCAGCTTGGATTCCGGGGCAGATACGCAGTATTTT. This translates into CASSLDSGADTQYF. This sequence joins TRBV5-1 and TRBJ2-3; perhaps TRBD2 as D (5 bases). V was pared by 0 bases and J by 4 bases, with 9 bases between. This CDR3 spans 14 amino acids. Germline CDR1 and CDR2: SGHRS and YFSETQ.

V usage is TRBV2 and J usage is TRBJ2-3; 9 bases line up with TRBD1. CDR3 length equals 13 residues. Germline CDR1 is SNHLY and CDR2 is FYNNEI. Trimming removed 7 bases from V and 5 bases from J; junction bases left unmatched: 4. The CDR3 coding sequence is TGTGCCAGCAAGACAGGGGGACAAGATACGCAGTATTTT. This sequence encodes CASKTGGQDTQYF.